This TCR beta chain was identified during a study of blood T cell repertoires in COVID-19. Study background: COVID-19 samples from acute and convalescent phases originated in the United States, Italy and Spain.

The CDR3 extends over 15 amino acids. Germline V lookup: CDR1 SGHTA, CDR2 FQGNSA. The ends lost 4 bases at V and 6 bases at J; junction bases unmatched: 7. Methods used by the authors: Researchers report that nucleated cell counts were estimated from reference gene primer amplification. TCRdb keeps only in-frame clones here, not all; method: immunoSEQ multiplex PCR. The V and J calls and clone size come from that table; D and trimming were worked out from the DNA. The sample includes about 140,000 clones, roughly 82% seen only once; the top ten take about 9.4%. The clonotype originates from a man in his sixties with active or convalescent COVID-19. The material sequenced was peripheral blood. V is TRBV7-2 and J is TRBJ1-4; 8 positions agree with TRBD1. The CDR3 DNA follows: TGTGCCAGCAGCTCGACCGGGACAGGCTATGAAAAACTGTTTTTT. Translating it yields CASSSTGTGYEKLFF.